This is a list of T cell receptor beta chains from one sample in a study of patients and donors after allogeneic stem cell transplantation. TCRdb reprocessed the RT-PCR reads via MiXCR and lists one record per CDR3 protein. The sample carries more than 150,000 distinct CDR3 sequences, around two fifths recorded once. The sequenced sample was blood, either unsorted or a sorted T cell fraction (not recorded which). The receptors shown here come from a human donor who was either an allogeneic HSCT recipient or a stem cell or donor lymphocyte infusion donor (not recorded which). It is not recorded whose cells these are; they may come from a transplant donor. CDR3s include the opening cysteine and the closing phenylalanine or tryptophan. Fields, in order: clone size, J gene, D gene, CDR3 length, V gene, CDR3 protein, CDR3 DNA. The D gene is left open where the match is weak. Rows may omit the clone size; those that give it use once, few, many or a size class.

size: many
J: TRBJ1-1
D: -
length: 14
V: TRBV12-3/TRBV12-4
CDR3: CASSFQGPNTEAFF
DNA: TGTGCCAGCAGTTTCCAGGGCCCGAACACTGAAGCTTTCTTT

size: few
J: TRBJ1-1
D: -
length: 11
V: TRBV16
CDR3: CASNQGNEAFF
DNA: TGTGCCAGCAACCAGGGGAATGAAGCTTTCTTT

size: medium-sized
J: TRBJ1-4
D: TRBD1
length: 14
V: TRBV28
CDR3: CATQSGQKNEKLFF
DNA: TGTGCCACCCAGTCGGGACAGAAGAATGAAAAACTGTTTTTT

size: -
J: TRBJ1-1
D: TRBD1
length: 17
V: TRBV3-1
CDR3: CASSHQDRTSPRGEAFF
DNA: TGTGCCAGCAGCCACCAGGACAGGACCTCCCCCCGGGGTGAAGCTTTCTTT

size: -
J: TRBJ1-6
D: -
length: 15
V: TRBV5-1
CDR3: CASSPTASYNSPLHF
DNA: TGCGCCAGCAGCCCAACAGCCTCCTATAATTCACCCCTCCACTTT

size: -
J: TRBJ2-3
D: -
length: 14
V: TRBV4-3
CDR3: CASSQEWGVDTQYF
DNA: TGCGCCAGCAGCCAAGAATGGGGTGTGGATACGCAGTATTTT

size: -
J: TRBJ2-1
D: TRBD2
length: 15
V: TRBV25-1
CDR3: CASSVAGVVRNEQFF
DNA: TGTGCCAGCAGCGTAGCGGGAGTGGTAAGGAATGAGCAGTTCTTC

size: -
J: TRBJ1-5
D: TRBD1
length: 17
V: TRBV20-1
CDR3: CSASQWGTGVSNQPQHF
DNA: TGCAGTGCTAGTCAGTGGGGGACAGGGGTTAGCAATCAGCCCCAGCATTTT

size: -
J: TRBJ2-2
D: -
length: 16
V: TRBV9
CDR3: CASSAGQGPNTGELFF
DNA: TGTGCCAGCAGCGCGGGACAAGGGCCGAACACCGGGGAGCTGTTTTTT

size: -
J: TRBJ2-4
D: TRBD1
length: 13
V: TRBV2
CDR3: CASIRDRANIQYF
DNA: TGTGCCAGCATCCGTGACAGGGCCAACATTCAGTACTTC

size: few
J: TRBJ2-7
D: TRBD1
length: 15
V: TRBV10-3
CDR3: CATNPGQGLPYEQYF
DNA: TGTGCCACGAATCCGGGACAGGGGCTCCCCTACGAGCAGTACTTC